The 7 T cell receptor beta chains below all came from one sample that was sequenced in a study of cytomegalovirus exposure and HLA in healthy donors. Amplification used 60 Vbeta primers and 13 Jbeta primers. Measured with immunoSEQ multiplex PCR; TCRdb has only the in-frame clones, and not every one. The sample consists of some 120,000 clones, less than 10% of them appearing once. The specimen was PBMCs. The receptor source for this set is a woman aged 40 to 55 in good health and CMV-seropositive.

V is TRBV5-6 and J is TRBJ1-1, with D unresolved. The CDR3 spans 12 residues. V lost 4 bases and J lost 3, with 7 bases in between. Germline V gene lookup returns CDR1 SGHDT and CDR2 YYEEEE. The CDR3 nucleotides read TGTGCCAGCAGCCTTTCAGACACTGAAGCTTTCTTT. This codes for CASSLSDTEAFF.

This clone has just a few counts. The chain recombines TRBV6-1 with TRBJ2-7, with a weak D call TRBD2 (5 bases). The CDR3 totals 13 residues. V lost 6 bases, J lost 3 bases, and 12 bases lay in between. Germline lookup yields CDR1 MNHNS and CDR2 SASEGT. The CDR3 region is CASRDLSVYEQYF. The CDR3 DNA follows: TGTGCCAGCAGAGATCTTAGCGTCTACGAGCAGTACTTC.

The chain has TRBV28 and TRBJ2-1; 13 bases are a match to TRBD2. CDR1 MDHEN and CDR2 SYDVKM come from the germline V gene. With 5 bases clipped from V and 4 bases from J, the junction kept 5 bases outside the gene matches. CDR3 size: 16 residues. CDR3 protein: CASSPLLAGGYNEQFF. For the CDR3, the DNA is TGTGCCAGCAGTCCCCTACTAGCGGGGGGGTACAATGAGCAGTTCTTC.

The rearrangement links TRBV30 to TRBJ2-1, with TRBD1 matching over 8 bases. From germline, CDR1 is GTSNPN and CDR2 SVGIG (reference sequence). The junction had 5 bases not matched to a gene; V was cut back by 0 bases and J by 10 bases. The CDR3 runs 13 residues. The CDR3 DNA follows: TGTGCCTGGAGTGTCAGGGGGCAGGGAGAGCAGTTCTTC. Its protein is CAWSVRGQGEQFF.

This clone turned up a few times. The CDR3 region has the DNA TGTGCCAGCAGCCCTGCAGGGTTGTTCGGGGAGCTGTTTTTT. Protein sequence: CASSPAGLFGELFF. The V call is TRBV7-3, the J call TRBJ2-2; D might be TRBD1 (5 bases). Germline lookup yields CDR1 SGHTA and CDR2 FQGTGA. CDR3 size: 14 residues. V lost 5 bases and J 7 bases, leaving 14 bases between the germline ends.

V gene TRBV5-4 combines with J gene TRBJ2-7; no reliable D call. The CDR3 sequence is 14 residues long. CDR1 is SGHNT, CDR2 YYREEE, per germline (reference sequence). Trimming removed 0 bases at V and 2 bases at J, with 9 bases between. The CDR3, as DNA: TGTGCCAGCAGCTTGGACAGATGGGCCTACGAGCAGTACTTC. This encodes CASSLDRWAYEQYF.

The V gene is TRBV5-6, the J gene TRBJ2-7; D is possibly TRBD2 (5 bases). Germline assignment: CDR1 SGHDT and CDR2 YYEEEE. With 9 bases removed from V and 4 bases from J, the gap between germline ends came to 14 bases. The CDR3 totals 12 residues. The CDR3 coding sequence is TGTGCCACCCAAACTCGGGGTTACGAGCAGTACTTC. This sequence encodes CATQTRGYEQYF.